These 26 T cell receptor beta chains came from one sample sequenced in a study of tumor and adjacent non-tumor tissue in lung cancer. A modified ARM-PCR protocol with three rounds of nested PCR amplified TCRbeta. TCRdb reanalysed the multiplex PCR reads using MiXCR and keeps one entry per CDR3 protein. There are some 100,000 distinct CDR3 sequences in the sample; roughly 60% occur only once, and roughly 19% lies in the top ten. RNA was extracted from bulk tissue without any cell sorting. The normal lung tissue was taken more than 3 cm from the tumor edge. Sequencing was performed on distant non-tumor lung tissue. These receptors were collected from a man younger than 40 with non-small cell lung cancer.

The chain employs TRBV10-2 and TRBJ1-5; 10 positions agree with TRBD1. The CDR3 length is 16 residues. Per the germline V gene, CDR1 is WSHSY and CDR2 is SAAADI. The CDR3 DNA is TGCGTCAGGAGTGAGTCGGACAGGGGGGCGGATCAGCCCCAGCATTTT. Residues: CVRSESDRGADQPQHF.

Notes on this clonotype: Given the absence of the conserved phenylalanine or tryptophan at the CDR3 end, a read error is likely. The chain carries TRBV20-1 and TRBJ1-1; D perhaps matches TRBD1 (6 bases). This CDR3 has 12 amino acids. In germline, CDR1 is DFQATT, CDR2 SNEGSKA (reference sequence). CDR3 nucleotide sequence: TGCAGCGCTAGAGGGGGGCTGACTGAAGCTTTCTAT. It codes for CSARGGLTEAFY.

This clonotype was detected only a few times. V gene TRBV19 combines with J gene TRBJ2-3; TRBD2 agrees at 14 bases. CDR3 length: 14 residues. The germline CDR1 and CDR2 sequences are LNHDA and SQIVND (reference sequence). V lost 9 bases, J lost 4 bases, and 3 bases stayed unmatched. CDR3 protein: CASRLAGGPDTQYF. The CDR3 DNA is TGTGCCAGCAGACTAGCGGGAGGGCCAGATACGCAGTATTTT.

In regard to this clonotype: Since the CDR3 does not end with the conserved phenylalanine or tryptophan, this likely comes from a read error. V is TRBV20-1 and J is TRBJ2-3; no reliable D call. Germline V lookup: CDR1 DFQATT, CDR2 SNEGSKA (reference sequence). The CDR3 extends over 10 amino acids. CDR3 protein: CCAISDTQYL. In DNA, the CDR3 is TGCTGTGCGATTTCAGATACGCAGTATTTG.

This clonotype was seen many times. This sequence joins TRBV4-2 and TRBJ1-3, with 8 bases aligning to TRBD1. Trimming took 0 bases from V and 2 from J; bases not matched to a gene: 0. The CDR3 has 15 residues. Germline V lookup: CDR1 LGHNA, CDR2 YNFKEQ. DNA of the CDR3: TGTGCCAGCAGCCAAGAGGACAGGGCTGGAAACACCATATATTTT. Its translation: CASSQEDRAGNTIYF.

This chain uses TRBV20-1 with TRBJ2-5; D is undetermined. The length of the CDR3 is 11 residues. Germline values: CDR1 DFQATT, CDR2 SNEGSKA (reference sequence). Trimming took 3 bases from V and 5 from J, leaving 7 bases between them. DNA of the CDR3: TGCAGTGCTAGCGGTGCGGAGACCCAGTACTTC. This codes for CSASGAETQYF.

Regarding this clonotype: Because the CDR3 is missing its conserved closing phenylalanine or tryptophan, this is likely a read error. Because the CDR3's place on the DNA is in doubt, the DNA is left out and the CDR3 is given as listed by TCRdb. V is TRBV13 and J is TRBJ2-1; no check of the table's D call, TRBD2, against the DNA was made. The CDR3 sequence runs 18 residues, both termini included. CDR1 and CDR2 from the germline V gene are PRHDT and FYEKMQ (reference sequence). The CDR3 is CASSSTGTSGTAYNEHFL.

Only a few counts were recorded for this clonotype. The gene calls are TRBV11-3 and TRBJ2-5; D is ambiguous. V was cut by 1 base and J by 2 bases, with 14 bases left in between. The CDR3 length is 16 residues. Per germline, CDR1 SGHNT and CDR2 YENEEA. CDR3 nucleotide sequence: TGTGCCAGCAGCTTAGGAGGCAGTACATCACAAGAGACCCAGTACTTC. This encodes CASSLGGSTSQETQYF.

On this clonotype itself: A single base separates this from a much larger clone, so it may be a read error. The gene calls are TRBV5-6 and TRBJ2-7; 7 bases are shared with TRBD2. V shed 4 bases, J shed 5 bases, and the junction held 12 bases outside the gene matches. Germline CDR1 is SGHDT and CDR2 is YYEEEE. The CDR3 is made up of 15 amino acids. Written as DNA, the CDR3 is TGTGCCAGCAGCGCGGCCGGACTAGGAATAAACGAGCAGTACTTC. Translation: CASSAAGLGINEQYF. Drawing the rest from reference TRBV5-6 and TRBJ2-7, the complete variable domain is DAGVTQSPTHLIKTRGQQVTLRCSPKSGHDTVSWYQQALGQGPQFIFQYYEEEERQRGNFPDRFSGHQFPNYSSELNVNALLLGDSALYLCASSAAGLGINEQYFGPGTRLTVT.

Comments on this clonotype: Mismatch with germline at one junction end may stem from a read error. The chain is built from TRBV6-6 and TRBJ1-2; weak D call: TRBD1 (5 bases). Germline V gives CDR1 MNHNY, CDR2 SVGAGI (reference sequence). The CDR3 covers 15 residues. This CDR3 reads CANSDHRDPLYGYTF. CDR3 bases: TGTGCCAACAGTGACCACCGGGACCCCTTATATGGCTACACCTTC.

On this clonotype itself: A much bigger clone sits one base away, suggesting this may be a read error. This chain connects TRBV12-3 or TRBV12-4 to TRBJ2-2; TRBD1 agrees at 10 bases. V dropped 8 bases and J dropped 4; count of bases not matched to a gene: 13. The CDR3 sequence is 17 residues long. In nucleotides, the CDR3 is TGTGCCAGCGGTAGATACCCCGGGACAGGGGTCACCGGGGAGCTGTTTTTT. It codes for CASGRYPGTGVTGELFF.

With regard to this clonotype: This could be a read error, since a much larger clone is one nucleotide away. The V gene is TRBV4-1, the J gene TRBJ1-6; D not resolved. There are 15 residues in the CDR3. CDR1 is MGHRA and CDR2 is YSYEKL in the germline V gene. CDR3 in amino acids: CATSQVRFANSPLHF. CDR3 coding DNA: TGCGCCACCAGCCAAGTGCGCTTTGCGAATTCACCCCTCCACTTT.

This clonotype was seen more than once but under ten times. The CDR3 carries no conserved terminal phenylalanine or tryptophan, so it likely arises from a read error. The V gene is TRBV11-2, the J gene TRBJ2-7, with D possibly TRBD1 on 5 matching bases. CDR1 is SGHAT, CDR2 FQNNGV, per germline. V was cut by 4 bases and J by 2 bases, with 18 bases left in between. There are 16 residues in the CDR3. CDR3 sequence (DNA): TGTGCCAGCAGCTCCTACGCCCAAAGGGGTACCTACGAGCAGTACATC. This sequence encodes CASSSYAQRGTYEQYI.

In this sample, this clonotype turned up many times. V gene TRBV12-3 or TRBV12-4 combines with J gene TRBJ2-1; 8 positions match TRBD2. The CDR3 runs to 14 residues. Germline trimming cut 7 bases from V and 5 bases from J; bases unmatched to any gene: 7. The CDR3 loop reads CASNGRAFDNEQFF. The CDR3, as DNA: TGTGCCAGCAACGGGAGGGCCTTCGACAATGAGCAGTTCTTC.

The genes are TRBV20-1 and TRBJ2-1; 8 nucleotides match TRBD2. The CDR3 contains 15 residues. V lost 5 bases and J lost 8; bases outside the gene matches: 14. Looked up from germline, CDR1 is DFQATT and CDR2 is SNEGSKA (reference sequence). DNA for the CDR3: TGCAGTGCTCTGAGCGGGACTAGGGTTCTCCATGAGCAGTTCTTC. Translated, it gives CSALSGTRVLHEQFF.

On this clonotype: The junction departs from germline at one end; a sequencing error may be responsible. The rearrangement joins TRBV12-3 or TRBV12-4 to TRBJ2-1; D is perhaps TRBD1 (5 bases). CDR3 length: 15 amino acids. The CDR3 is CASNSDGQTYNEQLF. For the CDR3, the DNA is TGTGCCAGCAACTCGGACGGACAAACCTACAATGAGCAGTTATTC.

As regards this clonotype: The junction departs from the called germline gene at one end, perhaps through a read error. The J gene is TRBJ1-5, the V gene TRBV20-1; perhaps TRBD1 as D (5 bases). The CDR3 is made up of 14 amino acids. Germline CDR1 reads DFQATT; CDR2 reads SNEGSKA (reference sequence). CDR3 region: CSATQGPSDQPQHF. In DNA, the CDR3 is TGCAGCGCTACGCAGGGACCCAGCGATCAGCCCCAGCATTTT.

This clonotype came up many times. This rearrangement joins TRBV4-3 to TRBJ1-2; weak D call: TRBD1 (5 bases). This CDR3 contains 14 residues. Trimming stripped 4 bases from V and 4 bases from J, with 13 bases between. Germline CDR1 reads LGHNA; CDR2 reads YSLEER. CDR3 DNA sequence: TGCGCCAGCAGCCTCGGGGGTATTTCCTATGGCTACACCTTC. This codes for CASSLGGISYGYTF.

A single count supports this clonotype. The junction does not match germline at one end; this may be a read error. The chain employs TRBV20-1 and TRBJ2-1, with D uncertain. The CDR3 totals 13 residues. Per the germline V gene, CDR1 is DFQATT and CDR2 is SNEGSKA (reference sequence). The CDR3 sequence is CTVTHSFHNEQFF. CDR3 nucleotide sequence: TGTACTGTTACCCATTCCTTCCACAATGAGCAGTTCTTC.

The chain is built from TRBV6-2 or TRBV6-3 and TRBJ1-1; D remains unclear. Germline V lookup: CDR1 MNHEY, CDR2 SVGEGT. The CDR3 covers 12 residues. The V end lost 5 bases, the J end lost 8 bases, and 12 bases lay between the germline ends. The CDR3 region is CASSLGPGEAFF. For the CDR3, the DNA is TGTGCCAGCAGTCTCGGTCCGGGGGAAGCTTTCTTT.

In regard to this clonotype: An end of the junction does not agree with germline; a read error may underlie this. The chain couples TRBV6-4 to TRBJ2-1; 14 bases agree with TRBD2. Per germline, CDR1 MRHNA and CDR2 SNTAGT. The CDR3 covers 13 residues. CDR3 in DNA: TGTGCCAGCAGTGACTCCGGGACTAGCGGGAGAGTTTTC. Translating gives CASSDSGTSGRVF.

The V call is TRBV20-1, the J call TRBJ1-5, with TRBD1 matching 7 bases. From germline, CDR1 is DFQATT and CDR2 SNEGSKA (reference sequence). CDR3 length equals 16 residues. The V and J ends lost 1 base and 5 bases, in that order; junction bases with no gene match: 11. The CDR3 reads CSARGGGTVGYQPQHF. As DNA, the CDR3 is TGCAGTGCTAGAGGTGGAGGGACAGTTGGATATCAGCCCCAGCATTTT.

Remarks on this clonotype: Germline is not matched at one junction end, which may reflect a read error. The rearrangement joins TRBV4-1 to TRBJ2-1; TRBD1 matches at 11 bases. In germline, CDR1 is MGHRA, CDR2 YSYEKL. The CDR3 runs 15 residues. CDR3 coding DNA: TGCGGCAGCAGCCCGGGACAGGGGGACATGAATGAGCAGTTCTTC. Protein product: CGSSPGQGDMNEQFF.

This clonotype was seen a few times. A much larger clone differs by one base, so this may be a read error. The chain uses TRBV6-5 and TRBJ2-3, with D perhaps TRBD2 (5 bases). This CDR3 region has 14 residues. Germline values: CDR1 MNHEY, CDR2 SVGAGI. With 6 bases removed from V and 4 bases from J, the gap between germline ends came to 14 bases. The CDR3, as DNA: TGTGCCAGCAGACCCATTGGGGAGTCAGATACGCAGTATTTT. It specifies CASRPIGESDTQYF.

The sample holds a few counts of this clonotype. This chain joins TRBV11-1 and TRBJ2-1; 10 bases are a match to TRBD2. This CDR3 has 15 amino acids. Germline CDR1 SGHAT, CDR2 FQDESV (reference sequence). The CDR3 nucleotides are TGTGCGGGCAGCGTGTTCCTAGCGGGAGTCGATGAGCAGTTCTTC. Translating it yields CAGSVFLAGVDEQFF.

With regard to this clonotype: A read error may produce the germline difference seen at one junction end. This chain links TRBV29-1 with TRBJ2-3; 9 bases fit TRBD1. The germline CDR1 and CDR2 sequences are SQVTM and ANQGSEA. The CDR3 loop spans 13 amino acids. The CDR3 DNA reads as TGCAGCGTTGGTCGGACAGGGGTCGATACGCACTATTTT. It yields the protein CSVGRTGVDTHYF.